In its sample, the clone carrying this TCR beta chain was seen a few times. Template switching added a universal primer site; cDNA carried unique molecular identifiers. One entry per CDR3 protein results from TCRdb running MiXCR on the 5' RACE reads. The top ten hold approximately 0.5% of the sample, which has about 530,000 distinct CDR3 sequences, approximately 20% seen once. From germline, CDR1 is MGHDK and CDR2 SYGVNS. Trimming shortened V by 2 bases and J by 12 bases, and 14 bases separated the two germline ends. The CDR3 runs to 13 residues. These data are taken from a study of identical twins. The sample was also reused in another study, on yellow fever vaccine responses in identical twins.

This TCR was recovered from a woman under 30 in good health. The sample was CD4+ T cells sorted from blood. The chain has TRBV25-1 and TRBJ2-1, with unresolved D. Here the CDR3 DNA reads TGTGCCAGCAGTGAAGGGCCCCGTATCGGGCAGTTCTTC. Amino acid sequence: CASSEGPRIGQFF.